The TCR beta chain under discussion was sequenced for a study of a mutant IDH1 vaccine in newly diagnosed glioma. About the research overall: Onset of vaccination occurred 4-6 weeks following radiotherapy alone, or with temozolomide cycles. It was radiotherapy, temozolomide, or both that patients received previously, with most receiving both.

This CDR3 spans 11 amino acids. Germline V gives CDR1 DFQATT, CDR2 SNEGSKA (reference sequence). V lost 6 bases and J 6 bases, leaving 11 bases between the germline ends. The time point was: week 5, during vaccination. Vaccination comprised doses that each held 300 ug of mutant IDH1 20-mer peptide, plus topical imiquimod. Clones were read by immunoSEQ multiplex PCR, and TCRdb kept only the in-frame ones, dropping some. The sample has fewer than 40,000 clones, around 58% seen once. This clone was seen only a few times. Its antigen is not known. The receptor was isolated from a woman aged 18-35 years with glioma. Material: PBMCs, obtained from a glioma patient whose treatment included an IDH1 peptide vaccine. The V gene is TRBV20-1, the J gene TRBJ1-1; a possible D gene is TRBD1 (6 bases). The CDR3 here is CSALGTPEAFF. The CDR3 DNA sequence: TGCAGTGCCCTTGGGACACCTGAAGCTTTCTTT.